The T cell receptor beta chain described here comes from a study of CDR3 diversity in severe acne. Germline V lookup: CDR1 SQVTM, CDR2 ANQGSEA. The CDR3 is 13 amino acids. V shed 7 bases, J shed 6 bases, and the junction held 7 bases outside the gene matches. This clonotype has only a few counts. TCRdb re-called the PCR reads with MiXCR, one entry per CDR3 protein. The repertoire has more than 70,000 distinct CDR3 sequences, approximately 54% of them found once; the top ten carry 11%. The chain combines TRBV29-1 with TRBJ2-3, with 10 bases lining up with TRBD1. This sequence originates from a male donor with severe acne vulgaris. The specimen sequenced was blood. The DNA for the CDR3 is TGCAGCGCGGAGGGACAGGGGCTGGATACGCAGTATTTT. It encodes CSAEGQGLDTQYF.